Listed here is a single TCR beta chain. No antigen is known for it. The time point was: pre-sensitization, week 0. Treatment given: therapeutic diphenylcyclopropenone sensitization with weekly scalp DPC. This sample stems from a study of human T cells and chemical hapten exposure. Study conclusions and caveats: Patch test score rose with PT1 expanded TCR count, significant at thresholds 8, 16 and 32, not 4.

The germline gives CDR1 SGHTA, CDR2 FQGNSA. The length of the CDR3 is 16 residues. With 0 bases removed from V and 5 bases from J, the gap between germline ends came to 11 bases. TCRdb ran MiXCR on the RACE reads and lists one entry per CDR3 protein. The data contain a few hundred thousand distinct CDR3 sequences, approximately 7.5% of them singletons. The sequencing here drew on whole blood, taken in connection with sensitization to the hapten diphenylcyclopropenone (DPC). V gene TRBV7-2 combines with J gene TRBJ1-6; D remains unclear. This receptor was taken from a man aged 18 to 35 with alopecia areata. Some clones in this sample may be carry-over from other donors' samples. The CDR3 here is CASSLAGSANNSPLHF. Written as DNA, the CDR3 is TGTGCCAGCAGCTTAGCGGGTAGTGCCAATAATTCACCCCTCCACTTT.